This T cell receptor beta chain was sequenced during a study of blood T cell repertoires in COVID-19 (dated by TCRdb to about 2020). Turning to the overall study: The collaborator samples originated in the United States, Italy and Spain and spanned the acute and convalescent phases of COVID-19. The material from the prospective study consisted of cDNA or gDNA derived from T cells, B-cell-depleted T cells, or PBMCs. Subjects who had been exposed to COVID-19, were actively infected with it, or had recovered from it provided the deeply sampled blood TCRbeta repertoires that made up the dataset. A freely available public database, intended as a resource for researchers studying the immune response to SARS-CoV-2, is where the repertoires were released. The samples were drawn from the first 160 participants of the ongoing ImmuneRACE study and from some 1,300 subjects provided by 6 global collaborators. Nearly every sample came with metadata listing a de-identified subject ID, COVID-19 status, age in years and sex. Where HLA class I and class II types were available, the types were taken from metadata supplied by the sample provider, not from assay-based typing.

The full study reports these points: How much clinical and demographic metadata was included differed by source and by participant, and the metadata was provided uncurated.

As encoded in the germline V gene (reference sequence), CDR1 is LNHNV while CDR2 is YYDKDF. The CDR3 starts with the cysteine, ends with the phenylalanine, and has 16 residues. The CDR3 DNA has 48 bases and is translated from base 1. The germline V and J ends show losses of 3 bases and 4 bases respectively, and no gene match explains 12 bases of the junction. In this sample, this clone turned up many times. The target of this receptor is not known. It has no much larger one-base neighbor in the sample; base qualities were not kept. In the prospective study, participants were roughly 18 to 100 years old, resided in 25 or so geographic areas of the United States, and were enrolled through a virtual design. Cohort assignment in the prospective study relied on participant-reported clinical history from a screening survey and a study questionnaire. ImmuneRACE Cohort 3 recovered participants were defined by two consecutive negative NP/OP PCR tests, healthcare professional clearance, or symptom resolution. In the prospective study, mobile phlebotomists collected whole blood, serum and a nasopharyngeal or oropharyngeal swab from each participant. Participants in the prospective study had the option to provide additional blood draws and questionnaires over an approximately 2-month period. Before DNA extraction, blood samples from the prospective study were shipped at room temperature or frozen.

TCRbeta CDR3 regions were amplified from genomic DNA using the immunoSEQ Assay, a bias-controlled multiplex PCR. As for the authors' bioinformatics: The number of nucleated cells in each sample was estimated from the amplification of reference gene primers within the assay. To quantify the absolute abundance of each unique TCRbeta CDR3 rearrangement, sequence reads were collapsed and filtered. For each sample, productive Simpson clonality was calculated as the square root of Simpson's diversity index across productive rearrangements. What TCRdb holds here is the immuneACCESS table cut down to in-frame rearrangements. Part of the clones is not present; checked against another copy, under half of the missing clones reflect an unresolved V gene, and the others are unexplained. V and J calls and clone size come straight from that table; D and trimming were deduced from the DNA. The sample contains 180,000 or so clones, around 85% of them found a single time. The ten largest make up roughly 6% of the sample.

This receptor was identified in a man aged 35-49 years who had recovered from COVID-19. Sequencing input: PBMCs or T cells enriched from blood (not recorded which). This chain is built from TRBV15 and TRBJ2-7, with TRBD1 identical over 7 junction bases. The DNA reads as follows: TGTGCCACCAGCAGCCTACAGGGGAAAGGATCTTACGAGCAGTACTTC. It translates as CATSSLQGKGSYEQYF.